This T cell receptor beta chain was observed in a study of beta chain features in type 1 diabetes. Expressed TCRB transcripts were sequenced, since all the RNA that had been isolated was reverse transcribed. Produced via immunoSEQ multiplex PCR; TCRdb's table is partial and in-frame only. The sample has 93,000 or so clones; roughly 28% are singletons. This clone was recorded a few times. Its antigen is unknown. The germline V gene encodes CDR1 MDHEN and CDR2 SYDVKM. V was clipped by 3 bases and J by 5 bases, with 11 bases between them. This CDR3 has 13 residues. Study-level points and caveats: Researchers cautioned that cDNA sequencing could over-represent cells with high TCR expression. TCRB CDR3 length was moderately but significantly reduced in all four CD4+ subsets of Type 1 diabetes patients.

Sequencing used central memory CD4+ T cells from blood. The genes are TRBV28 and TRBJ2-7; D might be TRBD2 (6 bases). The sequence derives from a woman aged 18-29 years with type 1 diabetes. The CDR3 DNA is TGTGCCAGCAGTTTTAGTGGAGGGGACGAGCAGTACTTC. It encodes CASSFSGGDEQYF.